The entry below describes one TCR beta chain. The target antigen is unknown. This CDR3 spans 14 amino acids. The V end was cut by 3 bases, the J end by 8 bases, with 13 bases between. CDR1 is MDHEN, CDR2 SYDVKM, per germline. Here immunoSEQ multiplex PCR was the method, and the copy in TCRdb shows in-frame clones only, minus some. The data contain tens of thousands of clones, roughly 84% of them singletons. Sample time point: week 11, during vaccination. Each vaccine dose was 300 ug of mutant IDH1 20-mer peptide, with topical imiquimod. The sample belongs to a study of a mutant IDH1 vaccine in newly diagnosed glioma. Study overall: Administration of eight vaccinations to patients took place in weeks 1, 3, 5, 7, 11, 15, 19, 23. Vaccination began 4-6 weeks post radiotherapy alone, or with temozolomide cycles. Those enrolled had earlier been treated with radiotherapy, temozolomide, or both, mostly both.

Whole-study results and caveats: Of all patients, around 93% showed vaccine-induced immune responses.

The gene calls are TRBV28 and TRBJ1-4; the D gene is possibly TRBD1 (6 bases). This specimen consisted of PBMCs, obtained from a glioma patient whose treatment included an IDH1 peptide vaccine. The TCR sequence derives from a man aged 40-49 years with glioma. DNA for the CDR3: TGTGCCAGCAGTTTGGGGGCGGTCGGGGAAAAACTGTTTTTT. It encodes CASSLGAVGEKLFF.